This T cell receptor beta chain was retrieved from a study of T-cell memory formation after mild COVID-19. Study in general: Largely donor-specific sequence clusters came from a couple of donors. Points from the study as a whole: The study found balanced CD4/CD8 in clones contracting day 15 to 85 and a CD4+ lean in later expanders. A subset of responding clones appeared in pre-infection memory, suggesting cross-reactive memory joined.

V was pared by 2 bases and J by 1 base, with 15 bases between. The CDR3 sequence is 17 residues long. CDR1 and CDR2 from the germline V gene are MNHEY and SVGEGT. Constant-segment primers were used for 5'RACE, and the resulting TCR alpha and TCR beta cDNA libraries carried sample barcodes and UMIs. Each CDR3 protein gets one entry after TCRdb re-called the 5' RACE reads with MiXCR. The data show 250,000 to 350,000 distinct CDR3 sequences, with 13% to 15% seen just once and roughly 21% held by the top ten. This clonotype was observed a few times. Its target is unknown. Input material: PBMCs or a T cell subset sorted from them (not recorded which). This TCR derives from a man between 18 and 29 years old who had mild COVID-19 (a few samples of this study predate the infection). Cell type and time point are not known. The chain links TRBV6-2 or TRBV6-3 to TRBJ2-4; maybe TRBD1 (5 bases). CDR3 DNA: TGTGCCAGCAGTTACATCCCAGGGATTATGGCCAAAAACATTCAGTACTTC. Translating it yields CASSYIPGIMAKNIQYF.